Shown below are 12 T cell receptor beta chains from a single sample sequenced in a study of molecular identifiers for immune sequencing clone quantification. TCRdb re-called the PCR reads through MiXCR, storing one row per CDR3 protein. The data show just over 40,000 distinct CDR3 sequences, under 20% seen once. Sequences were obtained from naive CD8+ T cells from blood, with Jurkat cell RNA spiked in. Subset of the sample: FACS-sorted CD8+CD4-CCR7+CD45RA+ naive T cells. These receptors originate from a human donor in good health. Some libraries in this study had Jurkat cell RNA spiked in.

This clonotype was counted ten times or more. This chain uses TRBV6-1 with TRBJ2-5; D uncertain. Trimming took off 3 bases at V and 2 bases at J, with 10 bases between the two ends. CDR1 is MNHNS and CDR2 is SASEGT in the germline V gene. The CDR3 runs 14 residues. The CDR3 DNA is TGTGCCAGCAGTGACCCCCTCCCACAAGAGACCCAGTACTTC. Protein: CASSDPLPQETQYF.

Ten or more counts support this clonotype. The chain employs TRBV4-1 and TRBJ2-4; TRBD1 might be the D (6 bases). Trimming shortened V by 0 bases and J by 7 bases, and 10 bases separated the two germline ends. The CDR3 sequence is 14 residues long. Germline V gene sequence: CDR1 MGHRA, CDR2 YSYEKL. The CDR3 sequence: CASSQDPQGNIQYF. DNA for the CDR3: TGCGCCAGCAGCCAAGACCCCCAGGGGAACATTCAGTACTTC.

This clonotype has ten or more counts. The chain joins TRBV29-1 to TRBJ2-7, with D unclear. The CDR3 is made up of 14 amino acids. The germline V gene encodes CDR1 SQVTM and CDR2 ANQGSEA. The V end lost 4 bases, the J end lost 3 bases, and 16 bases lay between the germline ends. Written as DNA, the CDR3 is TGCAGCGTTGTGCTGTACCGTCACGGCTACGAGCAGTACTTC. The encoded protein is CSVVLYRHGYEQYF.

This clonotype was recorded many times. The chain links TRBV9 to TRBJ1-2, with a weak D call TRBD1 (6 bases). CDR1 is SGDLS and CDR2 is YYNGEE in the germline V gene. The CDR3 spans 16 residues. V was cut by 0 bases and J by 8 bases, with 20 bases left in between. The CDR3 sequence: CASSVEFGGPEKGYTF. Written as DNA, the CDR3 is TGTGCCAGCAGCGTAGAGTTCGGGGGGCCAGAAAAAGGCTACACCTTC.

V and J are TRBV6-2 or TRBV6-3 and TRBJ2-1; 7 bases map to TRBD2. CDR1 MNHEY and CDR2 SVGEGT come from the germline V gene. The V and J ends lost 0 bases and 6 bases, in that order; junction bases with no gene match: 5. The CDR3 consists of 15 residues. CDR3 DNA: TGTGCCAGCAGTTACTCGTTTGGGACTACCAATGAGCAGTTCTTC. Amino acids: CASSYSFGTTNEQFF.

The table lists this clonotype with many counts. The chain recombines TRBV29-1 with TRBJ2-3; D uncertain. V lost 6 bases and J 4 bases, leaving 20 bases between the germline ends. The CDR3 totals 15 residues. Looked up from germline, CDR1 is SQVTM and CDR2 is ANQGSEA. This CDR3 is CSVASRAILPDTQYF. The CDR3 DNA follows: TGCAGCGTCGCAAGCCGGGCCATCCTCCCAGATACGCAGTATTTT.

The sample holds many counts of this clonotype. This rearrangement joins TRBV9 to TRBJ2-4; D unclear. This CDR3 has 12 residues. CDR1 is SGDLS, CDR2 YYNGEE, per germline. V lost 3 bases and J lost 5, with 6 bases in between. The CDR3 bases are TGTGCCAGCAGCGGACAAGAAAACATTCAGTACTTC. This sequence encodes CASSGQENIQYF.

This clonotype was observed a few times. The V call is TRBV2, the J call TRBJ2-1, with 12 bases matching TRBD2. V lost 8 bases to trimming and J lost 7 bases; unmatched junction nucleotides: 9. Germline CDR1 SNHLY, CDR2 FYNNEI. The CDR3 sequence is 15 residues long. The DNA of the CDR3 is TGTGCCAGCCTTGGTCGACTAGCGGGAGTAAATGAGCAGTTCTTC. As protein: CASLGRLAGVNEQFF.

The sample holds a few counts of this clonotype. In DNA, the CDR3 is TGTGCCAGCAGCCAAACGACAGGGGGATCGGAGCCCCAGCATTTT. Translated, it gives CASSQTTGGSEPQHF. The chain joins TRBV4-2 to TRBJ1-5; 9 bases align to TRBD1. Losses at the gene ends were 2 bases for V and 8 bases for J; bases not matched to a gene: 7. The CDR3 has 15 residues. CDR1 and CDR2 (germline): LGHNA, YNFKEQ.

This clonotype occurred a few times. J is TRBJ2-7 and V is TRBV28; possibly TRBD1 for D (5 bases). Germline CDR1 and CDR2: MDHEN and SYDVKM. Trimming took off 3 bases at V and 6 bases at J, with 12 bases between the two ends. The CDR3 is made up of 13 amino acids. The CDR3 DNA reads TGTGCCAGCAGTTTCAGGGCTAGGGGCGAGCAGTACTTC. Its protein is CASSFRARGEQYF. Supplemented by reference TRBV28 and TRBJ2-7, the full variable domain reads DVKVTQSSRYLVKRTGEKVFLECVQDMDHENMFWYRQDPGLGLRLIYFSYDVKMKEKGDIPEGYSVSREKKERFSLILESASTNQTSMYLCASSFRARGEQYFGPGTRLTVT.

In this sample, this clonotype turned up many times. The CDR3 DNA follows: TGTGCCAGCAGCTTCGGGACAGGGGACACTGAAGCTTTCTTT. Protein sequence: CASSFGTGDTEAFF. The rearrangement uses TRBV5-6 and TRBJ1-1; TRBD1 aligns across 10 bases. Germline assignment: CDR1 SGHDT and CDR2 YYEEEE. The CDR3 runs to 14 residues. With 2 bases clipped from V and 3 bases from J, the junction kept 1 base outside the gene matches.

This clonotype came up many times. The rearrangement uses TRBV5-4 and TRBJ2-1; TRBD1 or TRBD2 may be the D gene (5 bases each). V was pared by 0 bases and J by 9 bases, with 13 bases between. CDR1 SGHNT and CDR2 YYREEE come from the germline V gene (reference sequence). There are 14 residues in the CDR3. The CDR3 reads CASSLGRGAAEQFF. The CDR3 DNA sequence: TGTGCCAGCAGCTTGGGTAGGGGAGCGGCTGAGCAGTTCTTC.